Listed below are T cell receptor beta chains from one sample, sequenced in a study of blood T cell repertoires in COVID-19. Method: immunoSEQ multiplex PCR; TCRdb's copy keeps in-frame clones and lacks some. The sample contains under 250,000 clones, roughly 82% of which appear only once. The specimen sequenced was peripheral blood. The receptors originated from a man older than 75 with acute or convalescent COVID-19. Both conserved end residues are part of each CDR3. The order of the fields is clone size, D gene, J gene, V gene, CDR3 DNA, CDR3 protein. The D gene is left open where the match is weak. Where a row states a size, it is once, few, many or the class of an expanded clone; other rows omit it.

clone size: .; D gene: .; J gene: TRBJ1-4; V gene: TRBV3-1/TRBV3-2; CDR3 DNA: TGTGCCAGCAGCCAAGGACAGCTTAATGAAAAACTGTTTTTT; CDR3 protein: CASSQGQLNEKLFF
clone size: .; D gene: TRBD1; J gene: TRBJ2-7; V gene: TRBV28; CDR3 DNA: TGTGCCAGCAGACGACAGGGATCCCTATCCTACGAGCAGTACTTC; CDR3 protein: CASRRQGSLSYEQYF
clone size: .; D gene: TRBD1; J gene: TRBJ1-5; V gene: TRBV15; CDR3 DNA: TGTGCCACCAGCAGGACCGGGACAGGGGGCTCGGGTAGCAATCAGCCCCAGCATTTT; CDR3 protein: CATSRTGTGGSGSNQPQHF
clone size: .; D gene: .; J gene: TRBJ1-1; V gene: TRBV29-1; CDR3 DNA: TGCAGCGTTGACAGGGAGGCCGCTGAAGCTTTCTTT; CDR3 protein: CSVDREAAEAFF
clone size: .; D gene: TRBD1; J gene: TRBJ1-5; V gene: TRBV5-1; CDR3 DNA: TGCGCCAGCAGTCCAGGAGGGGGCAGCAATCAGCCCCAGCATTTT; CDR3 protein: CASSPGGGSNQPQHF
clone size: .; D gene: .; J gene: TRBJ1-4; V gene: TRBV6-5; CDR3 DNA: TGTGCCAGCAGAGCAGGTGCGGGTAATGAAAAACTGTTTTTT; CDR3 protein: CASRAGAGNEKLFF
clone size: .; D gene: .; J gene: TRBJ2-7; V gene: TRBV27; CDR3 DNA: TGTGCCAGCAGTTTAAGACTTAGCGGCCTCTCCTACGAGCAGTACTTC; CDR3 protein: CASSLRLSGLSYEQYF
clone size: few; D gene: .; J gene: TRBJ2-7; V gene: TRBV15; CDR3 DNA: TGTGCCACCAGCAGAGACACCTACGAGCAGTACTTC; CDR3 protein: CATSRDTYEQYF
clone size: few; D gene: .; J gene: TRBJ2-7; V gene: TRBV3-1/TRBV3-2; CDR3 DNA: TGTGCCAGCAGCCAAGGGGGGCTAGCTGGAGGCTCGGCTTTCTACGAGCAGTACTTC; CDR3 protein: CASSQGGLAGGSAFYEQYF
clone size: .; D gene: TRBD1; J gene: TRBJ2-5; V gene: TRBV11-3; CDR3 DNA: TGTGCCAGCAGCCTAGGGGGCTGGGACAGACCTCAAGAGACCCAGTACTTC; CDR3 protein: CASSLGGWDRPQETQYF
clone size: .; D gene: .; J gene: TRBJ1-1; V gene: TRBV25-1; CDR3 DNA: TGTGCCAGCAGTCAAACAGGGTTGATAAACACTGAAGCTTTCTTT; CDR3 protein: CASSQTGLINTEAFF
clone size: .; D gene: .; J gene: TRBJ1-3; V gene: TRBV29-1; CDR3 DNA: TGCAGCGCCTCCGGGACACACTTCTCTGGAAACACCATATATTTT; CDR3 protein: CSASGTHFSGNTIYF
clone size: .; D gene: TRBD1; J gene: TRBJ1-2; V gene: TRBV29-1; CDR3 DNA: TGCAGCGTCAGAGACAGGGATAGTGCTGGCTACACCTTC; CDR3 protein: CSVRDRDSAGYTF
clone size: .; D gene: .; J gene: TRBJ2-7; V gene: TRBV21-1; CDR3 DNA: TGTGCCAGTCGGGAGGGGACAGGGCCCTACGAGCAGTACTTC; CDR3 protein: CASREGTGPYEQYF
clone size: .; D gene: .; J gene: TRBJ2-6; V gene: TRBV6-4; CDR3 DNA: TGTGCCAGCTGTGGGGGCCCCTCTGGGGCCAACGTCCTGACTTTC; CDR3 protein: CASCGGPSGANVLTF